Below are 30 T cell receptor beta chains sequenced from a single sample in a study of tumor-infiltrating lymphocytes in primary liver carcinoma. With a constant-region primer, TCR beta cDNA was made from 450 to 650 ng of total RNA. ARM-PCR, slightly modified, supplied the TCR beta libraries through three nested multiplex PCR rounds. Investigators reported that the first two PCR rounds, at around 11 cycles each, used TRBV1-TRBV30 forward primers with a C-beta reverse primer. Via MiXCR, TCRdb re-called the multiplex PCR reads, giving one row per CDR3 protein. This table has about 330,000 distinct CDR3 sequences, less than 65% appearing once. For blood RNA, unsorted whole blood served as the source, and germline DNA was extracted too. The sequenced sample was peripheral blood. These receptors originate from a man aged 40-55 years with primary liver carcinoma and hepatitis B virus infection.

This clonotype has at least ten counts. The CDR3 DNA reads as TGTGCCAGCAGCCAAGTAATCTCCGGGACTAGCACAGATACGCAGTATTTT. Translation: CASSQVISGTSTDTQYF. The chain links TRBV11-2 to TRBJ2-3; D may be TRBD2 (6 bases). Germline V CDR1 and CDR2: SGHAT, FQNNGV. Trimming pared 5 bases from V and 0 bases from J, leaving 18 bases between. The CDR3 sequence is 17 residues long.

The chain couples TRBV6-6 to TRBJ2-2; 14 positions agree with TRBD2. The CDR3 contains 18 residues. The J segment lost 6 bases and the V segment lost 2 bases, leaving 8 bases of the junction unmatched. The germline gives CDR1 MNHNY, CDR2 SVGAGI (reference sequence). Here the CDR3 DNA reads TGTGCCAGCAGTTACGGGACTAGCGGGGGAATTGACTCCGGGGAGCTGTTTTTT. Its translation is CASSYGTSGGIDSGELFF.

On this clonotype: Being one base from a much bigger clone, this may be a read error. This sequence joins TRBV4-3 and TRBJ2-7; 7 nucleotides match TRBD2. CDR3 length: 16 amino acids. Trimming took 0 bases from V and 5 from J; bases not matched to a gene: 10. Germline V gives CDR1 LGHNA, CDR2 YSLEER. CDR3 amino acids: CASSQDGLAEPHEQYF. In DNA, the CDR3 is TGCGCCAGCAGCCAAGATGGCCTAGCGGAACCCCACGAGCAGTACTTC.

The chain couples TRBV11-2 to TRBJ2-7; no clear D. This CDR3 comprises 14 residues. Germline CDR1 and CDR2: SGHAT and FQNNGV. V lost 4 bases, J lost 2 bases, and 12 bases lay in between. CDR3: CASSSGPATYEQYF. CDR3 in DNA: TGTGCCAGCAGCTCAGGTCCCGCAACCTACGAGCAGTACTTC.

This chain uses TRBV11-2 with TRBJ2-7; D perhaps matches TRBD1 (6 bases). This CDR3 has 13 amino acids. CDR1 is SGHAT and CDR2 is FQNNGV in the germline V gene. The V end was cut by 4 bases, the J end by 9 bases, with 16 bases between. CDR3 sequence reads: CASSSTGLHVQYF. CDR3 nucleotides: TGTGCCAGCAGCTCAACAGGGCTCCACGTGCAGTACTTC.

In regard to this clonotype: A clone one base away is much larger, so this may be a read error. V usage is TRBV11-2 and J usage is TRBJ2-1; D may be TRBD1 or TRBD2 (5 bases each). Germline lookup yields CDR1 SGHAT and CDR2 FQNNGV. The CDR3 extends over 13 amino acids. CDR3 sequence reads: CASSPGASKTVIF. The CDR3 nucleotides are TGTGCCAGCAGCCCCGGGGCTAGCAAAACTGTGATCTTC.

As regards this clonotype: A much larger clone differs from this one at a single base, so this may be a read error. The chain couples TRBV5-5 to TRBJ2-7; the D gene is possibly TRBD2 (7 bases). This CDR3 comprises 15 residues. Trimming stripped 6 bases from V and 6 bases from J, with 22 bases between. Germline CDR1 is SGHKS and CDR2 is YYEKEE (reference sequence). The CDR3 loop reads CASNTGGPSYCEQYF. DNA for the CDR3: TGTGCCAGCAACACCGGGGGGCCGTCCTACTGCGAGCAGTACTTC.

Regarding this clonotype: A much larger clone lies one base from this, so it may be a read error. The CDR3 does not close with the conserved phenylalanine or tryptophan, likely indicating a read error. For the CDR3, the DNA is TGTGCCAGCAGTTTGGTACCTGCCTACGAGCAGTACTAC. Encoded protein: CASSLVPAYEQYY. The chain has TRBV12-3 or TRBV12-4 and TRBJ2-7; D unclear. The CDR3 length is 13 residues. Trimming took off 3 bases at V and 2 bases at J, with 8 bases between the two ends.

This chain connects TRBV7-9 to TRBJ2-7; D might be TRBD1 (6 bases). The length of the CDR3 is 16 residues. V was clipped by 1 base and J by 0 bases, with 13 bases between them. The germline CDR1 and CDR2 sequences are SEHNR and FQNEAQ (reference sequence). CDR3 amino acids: CASSLVPGAGSYEQYF. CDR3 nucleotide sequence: TGTGCCAGCAGCTTAGTTCCAGGGGCTGGCTCCTACGAGCAGTACTTC. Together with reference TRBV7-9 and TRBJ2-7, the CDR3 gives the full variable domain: DTGVSQNPRHKITKRGQNVTFRCDPISEHNRLYWYRQTLGQGPEFLTYFQNEAQLEKSRLLSDRFSAERPKGSFSTLEIQRTEQGDSAMYLCASSLVPGAGSYEQYFGPGTRLTVT.

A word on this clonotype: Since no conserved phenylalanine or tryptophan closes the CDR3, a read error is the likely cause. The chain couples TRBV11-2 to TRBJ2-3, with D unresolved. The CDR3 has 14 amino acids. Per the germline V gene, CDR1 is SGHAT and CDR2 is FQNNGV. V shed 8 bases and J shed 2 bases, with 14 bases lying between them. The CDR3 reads CASAWNWVTDTQYY. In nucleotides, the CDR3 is TGTGCCAGCGCATGGAACTGGGTCACAGATACGCAGTATTAT.

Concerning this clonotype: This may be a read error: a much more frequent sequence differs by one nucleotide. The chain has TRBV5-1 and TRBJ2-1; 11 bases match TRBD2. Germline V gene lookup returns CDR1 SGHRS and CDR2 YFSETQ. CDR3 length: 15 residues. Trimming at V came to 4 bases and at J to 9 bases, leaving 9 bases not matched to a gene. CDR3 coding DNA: TGCGCCAGCAGCGATACTAGCGGGAGTGTCGTTGAGCAGTTCTTC. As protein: CASSDTSGSVVEQFF.

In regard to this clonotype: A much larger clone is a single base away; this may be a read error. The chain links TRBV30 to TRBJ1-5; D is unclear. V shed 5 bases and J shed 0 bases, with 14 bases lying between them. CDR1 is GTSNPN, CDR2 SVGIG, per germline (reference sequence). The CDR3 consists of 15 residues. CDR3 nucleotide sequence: TGTGCCTGGGGCAGTGGACTCACTAGCAATCAGCCCCAGCATTTT. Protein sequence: CAWGSGLTSNQPQHF.

For the CDR3, the DNA is TGTGCCAGCAGTCCATCTAGCGCGGGTTTCGGGGAGCTGTTTTTT. It is translated as CASSPSSAGFGELFF. The chain links TRBV12-3 or TRBV12-4 to TRBJ2-2, with TRBD2 as a possible D gene (6 bases). The V end was cut by 5 bases, the J end by 7 bases, with 17 bases between. The CDR3 extends over 15 amino acids.

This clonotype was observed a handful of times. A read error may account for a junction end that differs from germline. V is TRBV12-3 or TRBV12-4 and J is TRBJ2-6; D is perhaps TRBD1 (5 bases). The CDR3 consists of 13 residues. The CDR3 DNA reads TGTGCCAGCATGTGGGCTGGGGCCAACGTCCTGGCTTTC. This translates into CASMWAGANVLAF.

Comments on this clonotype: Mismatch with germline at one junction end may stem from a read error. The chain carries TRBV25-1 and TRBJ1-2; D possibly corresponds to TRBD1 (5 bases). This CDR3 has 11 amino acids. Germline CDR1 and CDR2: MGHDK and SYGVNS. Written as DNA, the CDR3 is TGCGCCAGCAGCCAGGGATACGGCTACATCTTC. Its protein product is CASSQGYGYIF.

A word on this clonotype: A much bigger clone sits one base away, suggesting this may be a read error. The CDR3 DNA follows: TGTGCCAGCAGTGCCCTTTTGCATGTCAATCAGCCCCAGCATTTT. Its protein product is CASSALLHVNQPQHF. The chain has TRBV12-3 or TRBV12-4 and TRBJ1-5; the D is unclear. This CDR3 has 15 amino acids. The V end was cut by 5 bases, the J end by 3 bases, with 14 bases between.

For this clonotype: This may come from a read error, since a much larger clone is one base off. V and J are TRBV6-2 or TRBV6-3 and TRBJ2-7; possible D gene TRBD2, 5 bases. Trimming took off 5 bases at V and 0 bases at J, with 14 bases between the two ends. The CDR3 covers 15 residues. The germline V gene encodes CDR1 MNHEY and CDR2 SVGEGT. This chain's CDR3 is CASSGLLPPSYEQYF. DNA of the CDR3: TGTGCCAGCAGTGGACTCCTGCCGCCCTCCTACGAGCAGTACTTC.

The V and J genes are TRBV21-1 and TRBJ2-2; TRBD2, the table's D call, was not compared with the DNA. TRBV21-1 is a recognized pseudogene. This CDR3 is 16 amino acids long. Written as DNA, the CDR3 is TGTGCCAGCAGCAAAGCGGCGGGGTTGAACACCGGGGAGCTGTTTTTT. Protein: CASSKAAGLNTGELFF.

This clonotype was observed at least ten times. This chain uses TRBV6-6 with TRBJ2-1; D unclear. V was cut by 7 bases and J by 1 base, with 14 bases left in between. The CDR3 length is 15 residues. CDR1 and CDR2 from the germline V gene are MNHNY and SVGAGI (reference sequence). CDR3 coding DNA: TGTGCCAGCACTACCGTCGCAACTTCCTACAATGAGCAGTTCTTC. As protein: CASTTVATSYNEQFF.

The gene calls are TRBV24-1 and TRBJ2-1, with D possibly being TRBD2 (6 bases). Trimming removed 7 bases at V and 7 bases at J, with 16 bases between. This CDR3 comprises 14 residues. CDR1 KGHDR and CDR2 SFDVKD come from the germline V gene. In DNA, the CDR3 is TGTGCCACCAGGAGAACGGGAGAGCAGAATGAGCAGTTCTTC. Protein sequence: CATRRTGEQNEQFF.

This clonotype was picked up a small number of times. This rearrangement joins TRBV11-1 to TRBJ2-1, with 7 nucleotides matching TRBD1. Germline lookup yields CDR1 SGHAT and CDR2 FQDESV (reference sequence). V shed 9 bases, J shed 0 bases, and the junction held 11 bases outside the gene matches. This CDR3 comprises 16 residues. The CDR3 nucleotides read TGTGCCAGTAACTTAGGGTGGGACAGCTCCTACAATGAGCAGTTCTTC. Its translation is CASNLGWDSSYNEQFF.

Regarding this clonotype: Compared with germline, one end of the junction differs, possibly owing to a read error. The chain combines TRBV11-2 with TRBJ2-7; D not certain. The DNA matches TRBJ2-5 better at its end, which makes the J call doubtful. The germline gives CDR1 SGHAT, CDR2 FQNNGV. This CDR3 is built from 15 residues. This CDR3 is CASGLGRANQETQYF. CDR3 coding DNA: TGTGCCAGCGGCTTAGGACGTGCCAACCAGGAGACCCAGTACTTC.

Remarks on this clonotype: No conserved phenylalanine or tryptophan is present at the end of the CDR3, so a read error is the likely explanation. The CDR3 DNA reads TGTGCCAGTGCGCCCATGGGACTAGCGGGGGGATACGAGCAGTACTAC. This gives the protein CASAPMGLAGGYEQYY. The V gene is TRBV6-5, the J gene TRBJ2-7; 15 bases fit TRBD2. Trimming took 9 bases from V and 4 from J; bases not matched to a gene: 10. Germline V gene sequence: CDR1 MNHEY, CDR2 SVGAGI. The CDR3 length is 16 residues.

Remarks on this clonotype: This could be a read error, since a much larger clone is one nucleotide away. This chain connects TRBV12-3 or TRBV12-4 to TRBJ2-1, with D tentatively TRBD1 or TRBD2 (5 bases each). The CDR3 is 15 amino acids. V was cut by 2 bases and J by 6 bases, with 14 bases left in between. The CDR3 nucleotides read TGTGCCAGCAGTTTAATTCAATCAGGGAGCAATGAGCAGTTCTTC. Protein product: CASSLIQSGSNEQFF.

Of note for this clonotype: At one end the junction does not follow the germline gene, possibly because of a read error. CDR3 in DNA: TGTGCCATCAGTCAGGGGGAGGACACTGAAGCTCTCTTT. Amino acids: CAISQGEDTEALF. V usage is TRBV10-3 and J usage is TRBJ1-1, with TRBD1 identical over 7 bases. The germline V gene has CDR1 ENHRY and CDR2 SYGVKD. The CDR3 is 13 amino acids.

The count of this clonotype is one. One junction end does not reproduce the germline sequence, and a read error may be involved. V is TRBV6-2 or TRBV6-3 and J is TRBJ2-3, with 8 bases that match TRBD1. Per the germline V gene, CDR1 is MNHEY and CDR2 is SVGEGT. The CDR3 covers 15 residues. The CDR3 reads CASILQGAVTDTQYF. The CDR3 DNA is TGTGCCAGCATCCTCCAGGGGGCAGTCACAGATACGCAATATTTT.

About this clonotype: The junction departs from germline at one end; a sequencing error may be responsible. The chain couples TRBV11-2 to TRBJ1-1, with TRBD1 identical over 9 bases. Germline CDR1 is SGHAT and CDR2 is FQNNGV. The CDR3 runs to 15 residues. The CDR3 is CASSFRQGGNAETFF. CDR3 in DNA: TGTGCCAGCAGCTTTCGACAGGGGGGGAACGCTGAAACTTTCTTT.

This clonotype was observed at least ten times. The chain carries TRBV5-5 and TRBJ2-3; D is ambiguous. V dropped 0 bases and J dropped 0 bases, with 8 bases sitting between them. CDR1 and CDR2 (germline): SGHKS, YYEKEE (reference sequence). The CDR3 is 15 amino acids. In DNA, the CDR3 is TGTGCCAGCAGCTTGGCCGGTTGGAGCACAGATACGCAGTATTTT. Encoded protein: CASSLAGWSTDTQYF.

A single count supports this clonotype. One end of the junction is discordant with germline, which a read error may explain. For the CDR3, the DNA is TGTGTCAGCAGCTTGGTTTTCAATGAGCAGTTCTTC. Translated, it gives CVSSLVFNEQFF. V usage is TRBV11-3 and J usage is TRBJ2-1, with D unclear. In germline, CDR1 is SGHNT, CDR2 YENEEA. The length of the CDR3 is 12 residues.

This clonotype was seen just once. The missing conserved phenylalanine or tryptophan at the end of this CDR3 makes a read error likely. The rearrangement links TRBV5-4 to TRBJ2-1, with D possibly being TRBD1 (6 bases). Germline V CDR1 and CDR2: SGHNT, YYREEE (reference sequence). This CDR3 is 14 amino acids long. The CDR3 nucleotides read TGTGCCAGCAGCCCTCAGGGGTTCTACGATGAGCAGTTCTCC. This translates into CASSPQGFYDEQFS.